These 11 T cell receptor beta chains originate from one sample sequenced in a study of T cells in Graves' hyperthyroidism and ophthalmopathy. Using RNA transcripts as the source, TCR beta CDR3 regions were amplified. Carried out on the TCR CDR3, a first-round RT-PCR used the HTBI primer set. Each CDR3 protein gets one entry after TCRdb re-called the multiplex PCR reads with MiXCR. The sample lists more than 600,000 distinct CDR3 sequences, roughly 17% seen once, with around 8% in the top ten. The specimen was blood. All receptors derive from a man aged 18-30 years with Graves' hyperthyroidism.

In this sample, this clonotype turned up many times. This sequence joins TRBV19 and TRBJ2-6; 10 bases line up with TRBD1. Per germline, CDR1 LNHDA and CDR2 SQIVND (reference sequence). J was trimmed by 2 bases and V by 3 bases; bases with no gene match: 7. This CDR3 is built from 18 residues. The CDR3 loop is CASSIRVGQGAGANVLTF. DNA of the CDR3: TGTGCCAGTAGTATTCGGGTCGGACAGGGGGCTGGGGCCAACGTCCTGACTTTC.

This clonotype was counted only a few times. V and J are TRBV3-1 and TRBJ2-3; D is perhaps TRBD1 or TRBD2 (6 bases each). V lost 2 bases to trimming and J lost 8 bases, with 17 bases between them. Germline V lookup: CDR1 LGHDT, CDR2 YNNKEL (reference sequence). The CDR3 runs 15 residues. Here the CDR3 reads CASSQISSGASTQYF. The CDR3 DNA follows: TGTGCCAGCAGCCAAATAAGTTCGGGGGCGAGTACGCAGTATTTT.

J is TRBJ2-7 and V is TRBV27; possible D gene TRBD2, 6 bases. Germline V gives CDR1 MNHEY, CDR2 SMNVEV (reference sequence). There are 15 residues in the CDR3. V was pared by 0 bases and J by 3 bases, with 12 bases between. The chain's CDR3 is CASSLSASVGYEQYF. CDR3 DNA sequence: TGTGCCAGCAGTTTATCCGCTAGCGTGGGCTACGAGCAGTACTTC.

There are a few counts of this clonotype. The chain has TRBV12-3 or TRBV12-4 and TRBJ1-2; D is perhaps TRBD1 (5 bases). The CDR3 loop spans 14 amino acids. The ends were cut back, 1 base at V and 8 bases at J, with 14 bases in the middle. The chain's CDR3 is CASSLGQGSKGYTF. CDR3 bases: TGTGCCAGCAGTTTAGGGCAGGGAAGTAAAGGCTACACCTTC.

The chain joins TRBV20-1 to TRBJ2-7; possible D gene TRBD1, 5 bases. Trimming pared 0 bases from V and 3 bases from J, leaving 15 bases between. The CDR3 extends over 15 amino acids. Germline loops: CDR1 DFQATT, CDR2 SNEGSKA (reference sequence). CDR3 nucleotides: TGCAGTGCTAGAGATGACTCCAGGGTGGGCTACGAGCAGTACTTC. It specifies CSARDDSRVGYEQYF.

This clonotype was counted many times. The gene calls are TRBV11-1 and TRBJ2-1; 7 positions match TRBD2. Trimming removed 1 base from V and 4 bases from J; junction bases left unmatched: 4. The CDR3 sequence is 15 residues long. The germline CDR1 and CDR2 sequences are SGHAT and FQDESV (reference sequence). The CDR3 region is CASSLERGVYNEQFF. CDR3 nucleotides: TGTGCCAGCAGCTTAGAGCGGGGCGTTTACAATGAGCAGTTCTTC.

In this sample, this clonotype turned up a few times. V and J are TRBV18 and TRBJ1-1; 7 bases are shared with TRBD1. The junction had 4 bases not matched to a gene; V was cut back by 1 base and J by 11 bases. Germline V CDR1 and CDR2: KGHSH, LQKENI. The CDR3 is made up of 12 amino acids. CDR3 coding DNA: TGTGCCAGCTCACCACAGGGGGCGGTGGCTTTCTTT. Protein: CASSPQGAVAFF.

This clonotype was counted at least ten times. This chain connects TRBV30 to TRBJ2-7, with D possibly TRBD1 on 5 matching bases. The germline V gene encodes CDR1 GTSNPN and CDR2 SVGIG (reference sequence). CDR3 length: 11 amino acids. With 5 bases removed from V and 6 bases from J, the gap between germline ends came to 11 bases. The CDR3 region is CAWGQPSEQYF. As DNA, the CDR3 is TGTGCCTGGGGACAACCGAGCGAGCAGTACTTC.

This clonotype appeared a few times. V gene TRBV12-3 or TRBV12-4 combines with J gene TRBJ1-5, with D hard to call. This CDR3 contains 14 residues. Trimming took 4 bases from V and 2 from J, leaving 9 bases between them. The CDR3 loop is CASSSGFGNQPQHF. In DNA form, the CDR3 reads TGTGCCAGCAGTTCGGGCTTTGGCAATCAGCCCCAGCATTTT.

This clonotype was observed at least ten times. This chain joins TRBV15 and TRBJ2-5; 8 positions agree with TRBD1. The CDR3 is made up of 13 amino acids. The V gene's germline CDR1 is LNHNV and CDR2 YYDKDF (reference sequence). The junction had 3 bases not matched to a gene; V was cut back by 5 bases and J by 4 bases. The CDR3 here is CATSRDRSETQYF. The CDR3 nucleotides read TGTGCCACCAGCCGGGACAGGTCAGAGACCCAGTACTTC.

The DNA for the CDR3 is TGCAGTGCTAGAGGGGGGACAAATAACTACGAGCAGTACTTC. It is translated as CSARGGTNNYEQYF. The chain couples TRBV20-1 to TRBJ2-7; maybe TRBD1 (6 bases). This CDR3 spans 14 amino acids. Trimming took off 1 base at V and 3 bases at J, with 13 bases between the two ends. CDR1 is DFQATT and CDR2 is SNEGSKA in the germline V gene (reference sequence).